What follows are 2 T cell receptor beta chains derived from one specimen sequenced in a study of blood T cell repertoires in COVID-19. TCRdb's copy holds only in-frame clones and misses some; the assay was immunoSEQ multiplex PCR. This sample has 270,000 or so clones, with roughly 80% found just once. Sequencing was done on a sample of peripheral blood. These receptors came from a human donor with COVID-19, enrolled during active disease. The donor label of this sample is uncertain.

The rearrangement links TRBV6-5 to TRBJ2-7; 9 bases map to TRBD1. V was pared by 6 bases and J by 4 bases, with 7 bases of the junction left unmatched. The CDR3 totals 14 residues. Germline assignment: CDR1 MNHEY and CDR2 SVGAGI. CDR3 sequence: CASRRTGEVYEQYF. As DNA, the CDR3 is TGTGCCAGCAGACGGACAGGGGAAGTTTACGAGCAGTACTTC.

The chain is built from TRBV18 and TRBJ2-7, with D perhaps TRBD1 (6 bases). Between the trimmed V and J ends, which lost 3 bases and 5 bases, there was a span of 14 bases. CDR3 length: 14 amino acids. CDR1 is KGHSH, CDR2 LQKENI, per germline. CDR3 sequence reads: CASSPIQGPHEQYF. The CDR3, as DNA: TGTGCCAGCTCACCTATACAGGGTCCCCACGAGCAGTACTTC.